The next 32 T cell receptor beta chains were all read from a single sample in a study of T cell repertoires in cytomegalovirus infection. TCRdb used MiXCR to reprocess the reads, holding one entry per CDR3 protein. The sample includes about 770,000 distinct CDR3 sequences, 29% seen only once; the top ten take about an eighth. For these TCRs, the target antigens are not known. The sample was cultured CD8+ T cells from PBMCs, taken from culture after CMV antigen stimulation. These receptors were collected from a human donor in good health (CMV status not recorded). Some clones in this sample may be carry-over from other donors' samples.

CDR3 bases: TGTGCCAGTCGACAGGGGGCGCGGAACACTGAAGCTTTCTTT. Its protein product is CASRQGARNTEAFF. This chain connects TRBV27 to TRBJ1-1, with 10 positions matching TRBD1. The V and J ends lost 9 bases and 1 base, in that order; junction bases with no gene match: 5. The germline gives CDR1 MNHEY, CDR2 SMNVEV (reference sequence). The length of the CDR3 is 14 residues.

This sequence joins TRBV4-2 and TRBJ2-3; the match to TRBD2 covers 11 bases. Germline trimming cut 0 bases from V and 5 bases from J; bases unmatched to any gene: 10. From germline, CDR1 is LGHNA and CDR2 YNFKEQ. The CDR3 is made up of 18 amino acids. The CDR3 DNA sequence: TGTGCCAGCAGCCAAGATCATCCCCTAGCGGGGGGCGGAGATACGCAGTATTTT. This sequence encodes CASSQDHPLAGGGDTQYF.

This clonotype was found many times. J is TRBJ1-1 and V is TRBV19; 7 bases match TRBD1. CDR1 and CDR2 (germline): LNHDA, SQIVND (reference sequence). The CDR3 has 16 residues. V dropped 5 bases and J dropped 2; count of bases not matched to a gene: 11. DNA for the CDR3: TGTGCCAGTAGTGACTATCCCGGGACAGCAAACACTGAAGCTTTCTTT. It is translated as CASSDYPGTANTEAFF.

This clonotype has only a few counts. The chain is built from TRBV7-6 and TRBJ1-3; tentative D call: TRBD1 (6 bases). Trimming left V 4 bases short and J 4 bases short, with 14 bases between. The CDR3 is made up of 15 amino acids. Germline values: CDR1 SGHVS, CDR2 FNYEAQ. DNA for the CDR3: TGTGCCAGCAGCTCAAGTCCGGGACAAGGAAACACCATATATTTT. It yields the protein CASSSSPGQGNTIYF. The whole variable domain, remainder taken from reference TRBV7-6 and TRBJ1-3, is GAGVSQSPRYKVTKRGQDVALRCDPISGHVSLYWYRQALGQGPEFLTYFNYEAQQDKSGLPNDRFSAERPEGSISTLTIQRTEQRDSAMYRCASSSSPGQGNTIYFGEGSWLTVV.

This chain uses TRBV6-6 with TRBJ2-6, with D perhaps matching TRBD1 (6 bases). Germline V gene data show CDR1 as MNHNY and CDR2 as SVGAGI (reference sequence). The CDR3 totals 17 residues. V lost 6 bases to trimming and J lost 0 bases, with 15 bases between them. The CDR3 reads CASRTGTYASGANVLTF. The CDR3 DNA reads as TGTGCCAGCAGGACCGGGACATACGCCTCTGGGGCCAACGTCCTGACTTTC.

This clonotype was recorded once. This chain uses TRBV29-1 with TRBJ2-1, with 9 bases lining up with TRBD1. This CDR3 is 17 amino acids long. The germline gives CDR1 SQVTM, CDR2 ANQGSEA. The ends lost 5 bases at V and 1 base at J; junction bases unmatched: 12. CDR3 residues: CSVPPPWTGESYNEQFF. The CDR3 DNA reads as TGCAGCGTTCCCCCCCCCTGGACAGGGGAATCCTACAATGAGCAGTTCTTC.

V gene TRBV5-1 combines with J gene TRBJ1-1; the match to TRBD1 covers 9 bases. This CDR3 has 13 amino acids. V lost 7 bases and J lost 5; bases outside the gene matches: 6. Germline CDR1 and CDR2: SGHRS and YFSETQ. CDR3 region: CASAPTGGTEAFF. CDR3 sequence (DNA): TGCGCCAGCGCTCCGACAGGGGGTACTGAAGCTTTCTTT.

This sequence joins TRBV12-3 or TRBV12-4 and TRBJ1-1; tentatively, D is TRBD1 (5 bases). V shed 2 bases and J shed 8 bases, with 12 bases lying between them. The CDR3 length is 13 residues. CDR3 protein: CASSLSLGAEAFF. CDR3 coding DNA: TGTGCCAGCAGTTTAAGTCTCGGGGCAGAAGCTTTCTTT.

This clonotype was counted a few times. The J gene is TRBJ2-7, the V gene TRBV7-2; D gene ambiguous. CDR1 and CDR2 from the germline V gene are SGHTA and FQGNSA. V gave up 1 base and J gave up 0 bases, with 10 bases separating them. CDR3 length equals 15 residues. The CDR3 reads CASSLGLGYSYEQYF. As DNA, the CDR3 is TGTGCCAGCAGCTTAGGGCTAGGCTACTCCTACGAGCAGTACTTC. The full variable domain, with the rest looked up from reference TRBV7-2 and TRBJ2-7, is GAGVSQSPSNKVTEKGKDVELRCDPISGHTALYWYRQSLGQGLEFLIYFQGNSAPDKSGLPSDRFSAERTGGSVSTLTIQRTQQEDSAVYLCASSLGLGYSYEQYFGPGTRLTVT.

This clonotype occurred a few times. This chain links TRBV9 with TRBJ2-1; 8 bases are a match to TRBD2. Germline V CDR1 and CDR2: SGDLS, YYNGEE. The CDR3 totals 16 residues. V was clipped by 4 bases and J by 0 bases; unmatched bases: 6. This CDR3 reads CASSPSGGASYNEQFF. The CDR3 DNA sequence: TGTGCCAGCAGCCCCTCGGGGGGGGCCTCCTACAATGAGCAGTTCTTC.

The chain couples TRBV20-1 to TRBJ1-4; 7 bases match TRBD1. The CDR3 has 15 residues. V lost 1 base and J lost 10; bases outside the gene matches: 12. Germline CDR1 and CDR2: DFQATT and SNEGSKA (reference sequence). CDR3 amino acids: CSARVMETGRGKLFF. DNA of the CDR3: TGCAGTGCTAGAGTGATGGAGACAGGGAGAGGAAAACTGTTTTTT.

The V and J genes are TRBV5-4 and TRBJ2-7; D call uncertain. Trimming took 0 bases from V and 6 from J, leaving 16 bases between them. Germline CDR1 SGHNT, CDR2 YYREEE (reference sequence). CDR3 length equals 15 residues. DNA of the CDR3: TGTGCCAGCAGCTTGGCGTCTGGCGGCGTCTCCGAGCAGTACTTC. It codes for CASSLASGGVSEQYF.

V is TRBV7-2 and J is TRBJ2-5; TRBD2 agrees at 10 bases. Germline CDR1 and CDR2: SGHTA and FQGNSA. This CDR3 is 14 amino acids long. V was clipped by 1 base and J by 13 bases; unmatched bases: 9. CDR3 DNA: TGTGCCAGCAGCTTAGGGGCTAGCGGGGGCCCTCGGTACTTC. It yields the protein CASSLGASGGPRYF. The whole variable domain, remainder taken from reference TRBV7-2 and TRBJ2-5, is GAGVSQSPSNKVTEKGKDVELRCDPISGHTALYWYRQSLGQGLEFLIYFQGNSAPDKSGLPSDRFSAERTGGSVSTLTIQRTQQEDSAVYLCASSLGASGGPRYFGPGTRLLVL.

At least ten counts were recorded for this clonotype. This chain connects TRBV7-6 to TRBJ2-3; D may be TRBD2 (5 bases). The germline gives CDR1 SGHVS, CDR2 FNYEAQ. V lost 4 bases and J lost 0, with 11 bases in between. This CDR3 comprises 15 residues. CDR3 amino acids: CASSSPEDSTDTQYF. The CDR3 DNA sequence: TGTGCCAGCAGCTCGCCGGAGGACAGCACAGATACGCAGTATTTT.

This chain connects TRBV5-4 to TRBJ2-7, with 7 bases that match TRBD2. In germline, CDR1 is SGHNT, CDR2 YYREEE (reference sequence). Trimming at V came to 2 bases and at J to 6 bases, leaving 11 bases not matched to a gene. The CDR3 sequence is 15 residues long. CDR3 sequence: CASSFSGYSPLEQYF. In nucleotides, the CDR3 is TGTGCCAGCAGCTTTAGCGGGTACTCCCCACTCGAGCAGTACTTC.

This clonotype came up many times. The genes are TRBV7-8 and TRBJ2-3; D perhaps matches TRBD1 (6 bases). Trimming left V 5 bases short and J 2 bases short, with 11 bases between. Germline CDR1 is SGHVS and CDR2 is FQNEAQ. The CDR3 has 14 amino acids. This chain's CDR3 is CASSPRTATDTQYF. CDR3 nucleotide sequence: TGTGCCAGCAGCCCAAGGACAGCCACAGATACGCAGTATTTT.

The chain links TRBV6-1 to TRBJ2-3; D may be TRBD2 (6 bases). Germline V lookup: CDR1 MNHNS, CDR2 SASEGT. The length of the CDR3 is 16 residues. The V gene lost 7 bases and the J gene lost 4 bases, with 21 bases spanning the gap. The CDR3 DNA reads TGTGCCAGCAAAGGGTGGGGGGTCTACGAAGCAGATACGCAGTATTTT. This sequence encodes CASKGWGVYEADTQYF.

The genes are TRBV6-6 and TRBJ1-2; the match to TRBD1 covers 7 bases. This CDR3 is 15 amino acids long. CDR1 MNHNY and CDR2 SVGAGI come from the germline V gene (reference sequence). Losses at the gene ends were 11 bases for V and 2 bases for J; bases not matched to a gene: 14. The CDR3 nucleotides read TGTGCCGGTGAAGGGACAGAGGACGGGAACTATGGCTACACCTTC. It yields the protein CAGEGTEDGNYGYTF.

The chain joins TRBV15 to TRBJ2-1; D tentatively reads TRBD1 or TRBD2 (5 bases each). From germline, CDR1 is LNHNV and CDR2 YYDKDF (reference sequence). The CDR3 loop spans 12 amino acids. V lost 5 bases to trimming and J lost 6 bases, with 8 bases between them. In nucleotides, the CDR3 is TGTGCCACCAGCCGGGGCGTCAATGAGCAGTTCTTC. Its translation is CATSRGVNEQFF.

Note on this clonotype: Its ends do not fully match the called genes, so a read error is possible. This CDR3 reads CASSYRGRGEIQYF. The DNA of the CDR3 is TGTGCCAGCAGTTACAGGGGGCGTGGGGAGATCCAGTACTTC. V usage is TRBV6-6 and J usage is TRBJ2-5; TRBD1 agrees at 7 bases. The CDR3 is 14 amino acids. Germline assignment: CDR1 MNHNY and CDR2 SVGAGI (reference sequence).

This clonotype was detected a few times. CDR3 sequence: CASSLSRPFGNEQYF. CDR3 in DNA: TGTGCCAGCAGTTTATCCCGCCCCTTTGGGAACGAGCAGTACTTC. This sequence joins TRBV27 and TRBJ2-7; D remains ambiguous. The ends were cut back, 0 bases at V and 5 bases at J, with 14 bases in the middle. Germline V gene data show CDR1 as MNHEY and CDR2 as SMNVEV (reference sequence). The CDR3 sequence is 15 residues long.

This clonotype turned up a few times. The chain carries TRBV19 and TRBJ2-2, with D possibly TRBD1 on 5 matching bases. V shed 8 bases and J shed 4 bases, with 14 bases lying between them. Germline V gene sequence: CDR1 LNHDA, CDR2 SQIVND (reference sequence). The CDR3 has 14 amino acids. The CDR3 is CASDPGISTGELFF. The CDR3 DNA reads TGTGCCAGTGACCCAGGGATTTCCACCGGGGAGCTGTTTTTT.

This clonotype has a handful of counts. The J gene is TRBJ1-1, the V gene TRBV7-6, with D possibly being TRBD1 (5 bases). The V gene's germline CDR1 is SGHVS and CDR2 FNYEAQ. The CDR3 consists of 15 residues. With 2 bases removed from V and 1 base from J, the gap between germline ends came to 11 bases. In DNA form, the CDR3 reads TGTGCCAGCAGCTTAAGCAGGGCGAAGAACACTGAAGCTTTCTTT. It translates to CASSLSRAKNTEAFF.

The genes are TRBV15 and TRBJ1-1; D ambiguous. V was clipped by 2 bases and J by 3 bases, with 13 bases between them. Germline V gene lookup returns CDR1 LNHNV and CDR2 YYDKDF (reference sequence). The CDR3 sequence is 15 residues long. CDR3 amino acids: CATSRRISIDTEAFF. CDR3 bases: TGTGCCACCAGCAGACGTATTTCGATAGACACTGAAGCTTTCTTT.

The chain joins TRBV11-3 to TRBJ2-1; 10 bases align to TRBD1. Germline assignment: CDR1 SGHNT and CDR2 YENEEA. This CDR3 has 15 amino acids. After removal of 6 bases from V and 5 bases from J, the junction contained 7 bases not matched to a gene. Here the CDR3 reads CASSPDRGPNNEQFF. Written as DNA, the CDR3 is TGTGCCAGCAGTCCCGACAGGGGGCCGAACAATGAGCAGTTCTTC.

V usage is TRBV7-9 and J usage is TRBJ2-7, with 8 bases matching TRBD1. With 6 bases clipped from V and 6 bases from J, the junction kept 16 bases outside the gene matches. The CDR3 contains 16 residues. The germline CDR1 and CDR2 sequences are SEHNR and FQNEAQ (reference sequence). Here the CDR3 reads CASRQTGTGNFSEQYF. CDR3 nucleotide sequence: TGTGCCAGCAGGCAAACCGGGACAGGTAATTTCTCCGAGCAGTACTTC. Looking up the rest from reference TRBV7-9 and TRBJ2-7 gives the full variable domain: DTGVSQNPRHKITKRGQNVTFRCDPISEHNRLYWYRQTLGQGPEFLTYFQNEAQLEKSRLLSDRFSAERPKGSFSTLEIQRTEQGDSAMYLCASRQTGTGNFSEQYFGPGTRLTVT.

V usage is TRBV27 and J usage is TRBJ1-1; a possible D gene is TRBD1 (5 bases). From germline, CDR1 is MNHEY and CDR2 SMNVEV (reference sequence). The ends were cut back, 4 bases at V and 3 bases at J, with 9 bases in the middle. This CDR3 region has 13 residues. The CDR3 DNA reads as TGTGCCAGCAGTTGGGGGATATACACTGAAGCTTTCTTT. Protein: CASSWGIYTEAFF.

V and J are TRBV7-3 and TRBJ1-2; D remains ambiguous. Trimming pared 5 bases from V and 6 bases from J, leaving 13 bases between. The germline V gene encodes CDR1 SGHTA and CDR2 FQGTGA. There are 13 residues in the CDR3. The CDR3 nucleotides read TGTGCCAGCAGCCAGGAGGCCGGGAATGGCTACACCTTC. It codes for CASSQEAGNGYTF.

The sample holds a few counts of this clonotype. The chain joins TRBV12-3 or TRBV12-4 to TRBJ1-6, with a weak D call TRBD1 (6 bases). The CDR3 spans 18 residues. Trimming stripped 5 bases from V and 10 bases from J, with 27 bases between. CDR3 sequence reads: CASSPYGRRGPWRSPLHF. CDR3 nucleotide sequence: TGTGCCAGCAGTCCCTATGGGCGCAGGGGCCCATGGAGATCACCCCTCCACTTT.

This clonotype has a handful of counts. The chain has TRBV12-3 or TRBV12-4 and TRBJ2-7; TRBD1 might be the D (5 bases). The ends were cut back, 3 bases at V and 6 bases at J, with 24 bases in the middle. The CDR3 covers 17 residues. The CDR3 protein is CASSFSPTPTYRGEQYF. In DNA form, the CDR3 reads TGTGCCAGCAGTTTCTCTCCCACTCCGACTTATAGGGGCGAGCAGTACTTC.

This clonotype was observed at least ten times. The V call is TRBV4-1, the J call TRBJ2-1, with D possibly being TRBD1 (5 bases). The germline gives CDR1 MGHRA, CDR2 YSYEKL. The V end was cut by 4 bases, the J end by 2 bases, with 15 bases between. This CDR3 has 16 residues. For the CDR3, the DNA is TGCGCCAGCAGCCCCCTTCCAGGGTACCCCTACAATGAGCAGTTCTTC. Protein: CASSPLPGYPYNEQFF.

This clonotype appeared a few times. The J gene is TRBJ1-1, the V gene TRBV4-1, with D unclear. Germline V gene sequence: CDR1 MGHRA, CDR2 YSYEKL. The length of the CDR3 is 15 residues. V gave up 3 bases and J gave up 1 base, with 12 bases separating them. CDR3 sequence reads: CASSQANLPNTEAFF. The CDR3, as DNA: TGCGCCAGCAGCCAGGCCAACCTTCCGAACACTGAAGCTTTCTTT.